The clone carrying this TCR beta chain was seen only once. The data stem from a study of blood T cell repertoires in COVID-19. About the study: T cells, B-cell-depleted T cells, or PBMCs supplied cDNA or gDNA.

The CDR3 runs to 17 residues. The germline V gene encodes CDR1 LGHDT and CDR2 YNNKEL (reference sequence). Trimming stripped 3 bases from V and 2 bases from J, with 19 bases between. Repertoires were generated with immunoSEQ multiplex PCR, while TCRdb's copy carries only in-frame clones and drops some. The sample records about 270,000 clones, about four fifths being singletons. This receptor was identified in a woman aged 50 to 65 who had recovered from COVID-19. Sequenced sample: peripheral blood. This rearrangement joins TRBV3-1 (or the pseudogene TRBV3-2) to TRBJ2-5, with TRBD1 as a possible D gene (6 bases). Here the CDR3 DNA reads TGTGCCAGCAGCCACTTCCGGGACACAGTGTTACAAGAGACCCAGTACTTC. It encodes CASSHFRDTVLQETQYF.